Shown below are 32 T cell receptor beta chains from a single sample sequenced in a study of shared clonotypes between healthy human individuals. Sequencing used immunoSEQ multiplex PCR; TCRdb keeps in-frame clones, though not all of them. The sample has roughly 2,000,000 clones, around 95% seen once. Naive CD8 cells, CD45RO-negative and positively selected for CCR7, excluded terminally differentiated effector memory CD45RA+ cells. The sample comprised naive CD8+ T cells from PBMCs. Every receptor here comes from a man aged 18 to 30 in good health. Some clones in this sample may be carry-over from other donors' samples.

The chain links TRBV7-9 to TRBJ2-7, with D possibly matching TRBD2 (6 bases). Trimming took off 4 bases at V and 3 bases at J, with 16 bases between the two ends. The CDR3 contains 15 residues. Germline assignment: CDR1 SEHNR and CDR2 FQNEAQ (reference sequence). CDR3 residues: CASSSPEAGSYEQYF. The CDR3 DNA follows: TGTGCCAGCAGCTCCCCGGAGGCCGGGAGCTACGAGCAGTACTTC.

CDR3 DNA: TGTGCCAGTAGTACCACACTCGGACTGGCTAGCTCCTACGAGCAGTACTTC. Translated, it gives CASSTTLGLASSYEQYF. V gene TRBV19 combines with J gene TRBJ2-7; D might be TRBD2 (5 bases). Trimming removed 4 bases from V and 0 bases from J, with 19 bases in between. CDR1 is LNHDA, CDR2 SQIVND, per germline (reference sequence). This CDR3 region has 17 residues.

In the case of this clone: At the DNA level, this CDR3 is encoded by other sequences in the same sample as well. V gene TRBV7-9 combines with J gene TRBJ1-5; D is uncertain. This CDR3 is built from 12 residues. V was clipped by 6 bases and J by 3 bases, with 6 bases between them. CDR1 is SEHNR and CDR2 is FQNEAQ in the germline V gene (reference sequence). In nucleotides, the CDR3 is TGTGCCAGCAGTTCTTACAATCAGCCCCAGCATTTT. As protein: CASSSYNQPQHF.

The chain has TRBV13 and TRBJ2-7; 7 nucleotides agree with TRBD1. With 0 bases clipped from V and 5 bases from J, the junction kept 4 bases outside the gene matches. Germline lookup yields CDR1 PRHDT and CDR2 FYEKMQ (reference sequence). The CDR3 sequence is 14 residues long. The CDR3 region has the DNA TGTGCCAGCAGCTTAGGGGGGACAGTAGACGAGCAGTACTTC. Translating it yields CASSLGGTVDEQYF.

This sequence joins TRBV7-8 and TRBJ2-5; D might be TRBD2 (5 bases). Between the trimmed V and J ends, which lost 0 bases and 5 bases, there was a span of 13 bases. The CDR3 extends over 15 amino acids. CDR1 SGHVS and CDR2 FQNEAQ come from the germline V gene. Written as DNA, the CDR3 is TGTGCCAGCAGCTTAGCGCTAACAGCGGCGGAGACCCAGTACTTC. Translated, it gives CASSLALTAAETQYF.

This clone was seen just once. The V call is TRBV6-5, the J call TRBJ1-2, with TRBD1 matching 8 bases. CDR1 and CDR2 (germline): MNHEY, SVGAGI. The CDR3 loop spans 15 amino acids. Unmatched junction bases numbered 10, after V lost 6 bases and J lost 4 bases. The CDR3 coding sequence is TGTGCCAGCAGACCCTACACAGGGGGATCCTATGGCTACACCTTC. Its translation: CASRPYTGGSYGYTF.

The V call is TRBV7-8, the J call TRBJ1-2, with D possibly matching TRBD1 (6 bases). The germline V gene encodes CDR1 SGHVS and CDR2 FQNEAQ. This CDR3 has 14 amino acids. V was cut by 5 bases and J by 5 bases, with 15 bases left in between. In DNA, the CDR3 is TGTGCCAGCAGCCCGCCGGGACAAGGTTATGGCTACACCTTC. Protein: CASSPPGQGYGYTF.

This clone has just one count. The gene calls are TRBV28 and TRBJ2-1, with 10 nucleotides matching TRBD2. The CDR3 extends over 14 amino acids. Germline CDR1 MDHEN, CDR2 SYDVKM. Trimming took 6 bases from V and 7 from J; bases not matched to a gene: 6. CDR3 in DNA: TGTGCCAGCAGATGGACTAGCGGACCAAATGAGCAGTTCTTC. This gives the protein CASRWTSGPNEQFF.

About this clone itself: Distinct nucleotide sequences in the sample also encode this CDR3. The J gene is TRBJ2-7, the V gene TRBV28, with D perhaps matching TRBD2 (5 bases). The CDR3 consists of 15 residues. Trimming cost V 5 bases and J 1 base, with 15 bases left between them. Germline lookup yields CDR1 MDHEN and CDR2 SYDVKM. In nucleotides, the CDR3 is TGTGCCAGCAGTCCCGCGCTAGCTGCTTCCTACGAGCAGTACTTC. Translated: CASSPALAASYEQYF.

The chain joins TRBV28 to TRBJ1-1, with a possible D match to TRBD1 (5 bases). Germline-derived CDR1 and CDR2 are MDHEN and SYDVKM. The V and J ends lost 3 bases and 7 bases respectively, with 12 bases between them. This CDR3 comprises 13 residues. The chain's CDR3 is CASSLGPRNEAFF. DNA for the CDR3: TGTGCCAGCAGTTTGGGGCCGAGGAATGAAGCTTTCTTT.

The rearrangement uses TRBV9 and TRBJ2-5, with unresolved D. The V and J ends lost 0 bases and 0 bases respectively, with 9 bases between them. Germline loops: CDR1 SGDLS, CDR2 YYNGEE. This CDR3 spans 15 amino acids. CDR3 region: CASSVGASHQETQYF. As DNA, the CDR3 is TGTGCCAGCAGCGTAGGCGCCAGCCACCAAGAGACCCAGTACTTC.

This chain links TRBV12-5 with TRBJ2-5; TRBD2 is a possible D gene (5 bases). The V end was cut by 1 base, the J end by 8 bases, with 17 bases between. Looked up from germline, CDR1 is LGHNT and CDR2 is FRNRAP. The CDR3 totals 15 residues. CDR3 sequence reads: CASGLGGLVRITQYF. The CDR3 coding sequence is TGTGCTAGTGGTTTGGGCGGGCTGGTTAGGATAACCCAGTACTTC.

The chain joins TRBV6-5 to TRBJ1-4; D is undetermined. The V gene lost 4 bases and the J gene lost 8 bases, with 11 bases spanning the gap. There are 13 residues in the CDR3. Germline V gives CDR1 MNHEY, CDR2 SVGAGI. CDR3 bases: TGTGCCAGCAGTTCATGGGTTGGAGAAAAACTGTTTTTT. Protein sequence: CASSSWVGEKLFF.

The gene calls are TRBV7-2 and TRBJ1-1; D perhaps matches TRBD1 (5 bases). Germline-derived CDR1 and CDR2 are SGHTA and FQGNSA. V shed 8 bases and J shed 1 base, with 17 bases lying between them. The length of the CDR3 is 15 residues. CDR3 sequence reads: CASVAGPGTNTEAFF. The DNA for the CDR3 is TGTGCCAGCGTAGCGGGGCCAGGGACGAACACTGAAGCTTTCTTT.

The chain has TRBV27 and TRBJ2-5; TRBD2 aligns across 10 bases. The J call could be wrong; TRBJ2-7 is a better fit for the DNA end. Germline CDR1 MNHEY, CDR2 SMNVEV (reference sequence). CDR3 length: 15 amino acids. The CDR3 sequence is CASRGLAEVSYEQYF. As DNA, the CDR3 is TGTGCCAGCAGAGGACTAGCGGAGGTCTCCTACGAGCAGTACTTC.

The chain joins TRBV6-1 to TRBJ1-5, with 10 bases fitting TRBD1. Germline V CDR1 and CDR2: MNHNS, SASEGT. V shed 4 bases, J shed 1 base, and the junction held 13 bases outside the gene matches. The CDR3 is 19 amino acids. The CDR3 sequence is CASSGGTGERGISNQPQHF. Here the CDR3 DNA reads TGTGCCAGCAGTGGGGGGACAGGGGAACGGGGCATAAGCAATCAGCCCCAGCATTTT.

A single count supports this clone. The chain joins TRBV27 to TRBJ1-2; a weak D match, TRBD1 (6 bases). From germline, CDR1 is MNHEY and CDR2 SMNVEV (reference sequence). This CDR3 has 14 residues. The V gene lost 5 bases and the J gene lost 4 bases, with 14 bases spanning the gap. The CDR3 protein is CASSPLGQSYGYTF. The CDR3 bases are TGTGCCAGCAGTCCACTCGGACAGAGCTATGGCTACACCTTC.

The CDR3 loop is CASSSRTSQYEQFF. As DNA, the CDR3 is TGCGCCAGCAGCTCCAGGACTAGCCAATATGAGCAGTTCTTC. This chain joins TRBV5-1 and TRBJ2-1, with 8 bases matching TRBD2. This CDR3 is 14 amino acids long. The trim removed 3 bases at V and 8 bases at J, leaving 7 bases unmatched. Germline CDR1 and CDR2: SGHRS and YFSETQ.

DNA of the CDR3: TGTGCCAGCAGCGTGGTACCCCGGGCTGAGCAGTTCTTC. Its translation is CASSVVPRAEQFF. V usage is TRBV27 and J usage is TRBJ2-1, with D uncertain. CDR3 length equals 13 residues. Germline lookup yields CDR1 MNHEY and CDR2 SMNVEV (reference sequence). V lost 6 bases, J lost 9 bases, and 15 bases lay in between.

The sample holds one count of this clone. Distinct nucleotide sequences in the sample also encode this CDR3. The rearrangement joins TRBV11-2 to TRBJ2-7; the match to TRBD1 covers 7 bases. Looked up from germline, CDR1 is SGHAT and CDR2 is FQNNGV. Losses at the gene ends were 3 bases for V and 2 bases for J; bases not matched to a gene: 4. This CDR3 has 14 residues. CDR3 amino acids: CASSLTGTAYEQYF. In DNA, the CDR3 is TGTGCCAGCAGCTTGACCGGGACAGCCTACGAGCAGTACTTC.

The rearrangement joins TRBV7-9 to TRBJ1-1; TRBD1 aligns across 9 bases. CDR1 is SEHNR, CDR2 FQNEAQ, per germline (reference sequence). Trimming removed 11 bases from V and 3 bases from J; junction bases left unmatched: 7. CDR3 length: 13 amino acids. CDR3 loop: CAGTGGPDTEAFF. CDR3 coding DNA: TGTGCCGGAACAGGGGGCCCGGACACTGAAGCTTTCTTT.

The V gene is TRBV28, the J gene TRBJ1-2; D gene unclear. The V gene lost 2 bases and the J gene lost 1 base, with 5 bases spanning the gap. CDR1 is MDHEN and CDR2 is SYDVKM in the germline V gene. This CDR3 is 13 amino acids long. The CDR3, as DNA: TGTGCCAGCAGTTTAGACAATAACTATGGCTACACCTTC. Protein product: CASSLDNNYGYTF.

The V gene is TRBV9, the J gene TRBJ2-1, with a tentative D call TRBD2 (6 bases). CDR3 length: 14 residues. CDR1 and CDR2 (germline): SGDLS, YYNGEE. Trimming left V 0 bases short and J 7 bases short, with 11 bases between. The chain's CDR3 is CASSVVPGRNEQFF. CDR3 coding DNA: TGTGCCAGCAGCGTAGTCCCTGGGAGGAATGAGCAGTTCTTC.

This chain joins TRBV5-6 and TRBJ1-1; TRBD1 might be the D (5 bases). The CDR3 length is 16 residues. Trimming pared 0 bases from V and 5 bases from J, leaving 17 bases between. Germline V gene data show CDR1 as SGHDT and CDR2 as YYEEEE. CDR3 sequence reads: CASSLANPGLDTEAFF. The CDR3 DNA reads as TGTGCCAGCAGCTTGGCCAACCCGGGGCTGGATACTGAAGCTTTCTTT.

The CDR3 here is CSATPGRDRDTGELFF. CDR3 nucleotides: TGCAGCGCGACTCCTGGTCGGGACAGGGACACCGGGGAGCTGTTTTTT. The chain carries TRBV29-1 and TRBJ2-2; 9 bases line up with TRBD1. CDR3 size: 16 residues. The germline gives CDR1 SQVTM, CDR2 ANQGSEA. Trimming cost V 7 bases and J 3 bases; bases outside gene matches: 12.

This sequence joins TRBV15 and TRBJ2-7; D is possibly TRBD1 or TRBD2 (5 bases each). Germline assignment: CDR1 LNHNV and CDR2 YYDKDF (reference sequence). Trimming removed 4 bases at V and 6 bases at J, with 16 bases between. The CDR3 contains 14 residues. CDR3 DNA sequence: TGTGCCACCAGCACCGGGACGGGGTCTTTCGAGCAGTACTTC. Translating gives CATSTGTGSFEQYF.

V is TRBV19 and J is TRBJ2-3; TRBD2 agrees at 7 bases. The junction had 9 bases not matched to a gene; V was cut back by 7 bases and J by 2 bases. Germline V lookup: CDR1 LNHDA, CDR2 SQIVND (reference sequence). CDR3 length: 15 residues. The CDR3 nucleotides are TGTGCCAGTATCCTCACTAGCGACCCCACAGATACGCAGTATTTT. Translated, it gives CASILTSDPTDTQYF.

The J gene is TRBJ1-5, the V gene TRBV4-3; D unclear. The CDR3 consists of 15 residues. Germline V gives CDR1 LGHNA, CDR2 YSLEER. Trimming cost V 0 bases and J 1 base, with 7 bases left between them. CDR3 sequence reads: CASSQEVASNQPQHF. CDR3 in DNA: TGCGCCAGCAGCCAAGAGGTTGCGAGCAATCAGCCCCAGCATTTT.

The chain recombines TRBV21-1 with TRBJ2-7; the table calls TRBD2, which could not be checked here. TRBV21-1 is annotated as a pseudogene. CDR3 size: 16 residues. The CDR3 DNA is TGTGCCAGCAGCAAAGGAAGACTAGCGGGAGCTGACGAGCAGTACTTC. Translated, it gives CASSKGRLAGADEQYF.

CDR3 sequence (DNA): TGCGCCAGCAGCTTGGGACTAGCGGGATTACACGAGCAGTACTTC. This codes for CASSLGLAGLHEQYF. The gene calls are TRBV5-1 and TRBJ2-7, with 11 nucleotides matching TRBD2. Per the germline V gene, CDR1 is SGHRS and CDR2 is YFSETQ. Germline trimming cut 0 bases from V and 5 bases from J; bases unmatched to any gene: 4. The length of the CDR3 is 15 residues.

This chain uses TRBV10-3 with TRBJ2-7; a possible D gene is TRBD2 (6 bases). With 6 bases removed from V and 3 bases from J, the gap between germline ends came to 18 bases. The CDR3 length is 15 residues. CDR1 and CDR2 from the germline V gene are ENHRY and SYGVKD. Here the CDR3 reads CAISPGSSESYEQYF. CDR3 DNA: TGTGCCATCAGCCCAGGGTCTAGCGAGAGCTACGAGCAGTACTTC.

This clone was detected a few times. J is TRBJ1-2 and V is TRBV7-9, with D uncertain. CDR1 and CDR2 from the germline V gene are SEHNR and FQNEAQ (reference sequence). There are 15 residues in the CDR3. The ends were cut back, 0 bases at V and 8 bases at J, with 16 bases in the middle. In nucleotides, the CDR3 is TGTGCCAGCAGCTTAGCAGTCGTAGGTCAAATCGGCTACACCTTC. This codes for CASSLAVVGQIGYTF. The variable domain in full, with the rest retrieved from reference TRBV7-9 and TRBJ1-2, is DTGVSQNPRHKITKRGQNVTFRCDPISEHNRLYWYRQTLGQGPEFLTYFQNEAQLEKSRLLSDRFSAERPKGSFSTLEIQRTEQGDSAMYLCASSLAVVGQIGYTFGSGTRLTVV.